The 24 T cell receptor beta chains below were found in one sample sequenced in a study of chemoradiotherapy in HPV16-positive cancers. Assay: immunoSEQ multiplex PCR; the TCRdb copy retains only in-frame clones and omits some. This table holds tens of thousands of clones, 80% to 90% found once. The sequences come from blood, collected from a patient who underwent chemoradiotherapy. The receptors originated from a human donor with HPV-associated anogenital cancer.

This clone has only one observation. The chain combines TRBV5-6 with TRBJ1-6; D remains ambiguous. The CDR3 length is 11 residues. The germline gives CDR1 SGHDT, CDR2 YYEEEE. Trimming stripped 5 bases from V and 4 bases from J, with 1 base between. In DNA, the CDR3 is TGTGCCAGCAGTTATAATTCACCCCTCCACTTT. Translation gives CASSYNSPLHF.

This clone appeared a single time. The rearrangement uses TRBV2 and TRBJ2-2, with D perhaps matching TRBD2 (6 bases). The V end lost 5 bases, the J end lost 6 bases, and 7 bases lay between the germline ends. Germline V gene lookup returns CDR1 SNHLY and CDR2 FYNNEI. This CDR3 is built from 12 residues. The CDR3 DNA reads as TGTGCCAGCAGTCGGGGGTCCGGGGAGCTGTTTTTT. Protein sequence: CASSRGSGELFF.

As regards this clone: Distinct nucleotide sequences in the sample also encode this CDR3. The rearrangement joins TRBV11-2 to TRBJ1-5; D is uncertain. CDR1 is SGHAT, CDR2 FQNNGV, per germline. This CDR3 is 14 amino acids long. V lost 5 bases, J lost 0 bases, and 8 bases lay in between. The CDR3 DNA reads as TGTGCCAGCAGCCCAGAGTATAGCAATCAGCCCCAGCATTTT. It is translated as CASSPEYSNQPQHF.

The chain has TRBV19 and TRBJ1-1, with D possibly being TRBD1 (5 bases). CDR3 length: 14 residues. The V end lost 1 base, the J end lost 4 bases, and 10 bases lay between the germline ends. The germline CDR1 and CDR2 sequences are LNHDA and SQIVND (reference sequence). CDR3 loop: CASSIGMGVTEAFF. CDR3 nucleotides: TGTGCCAGTAGTATAGGAATGGGGGTCACTGAAGCTTTCTTT.

The chain uses TRBV5-4 and TRBJ2-5; maybe TRBD1 (6 bases). The CDR3 runs 13 residues. Germline V gene data show CDR1 as SGHNT and CDR2 as YYREEE (reference sequence). Trimming removed 0 bases from V and 5 bases from J, with 8 bases in between. The CDR3 here is CASSLADRETQYF. Here the CDR3 DNA reads TGTGCCAGCAGCTTGGCCGACAGGGAGACCCAGTACTTC.

CDR3 DNA: TGTGCCAGTAGTATAACCCCCCGGGTCTCCTACGAGCAGTACTTC. Translation gives CASSITPRVSYEQYF. The V call is TRBV19, the J call TRBJ2-7; D gene uncertain. The CDR3 consists of 15 residues. Deletions cut 2 bases from V and 0 bases from J, with 11 bases between. Germline V gene data show CDR1 as LNHDA and CDR2 as SQIVND (reference sequence).

This rearrangement joins TRBV29-1 to TRBJ1-1, with 7 bases fitting TRBD1. The CDR3 contains 10 residues. The germline V gene encodes CDR1 SQVTM and CDR2 ANQGSEA. J was trimmed by 9 bases and V by 7 bases; bases with no gene match: 5. Here the CDR3 reads CSAMDRQAFF. As DNA, the CDR3 is TGCAGCGCAATGGACAGGCAAGCTTTCTTT.

The chain combines TRBV18 with TRBJ1-2; 7 bases align to TRBD1. The CDR3 covers 13 residues. Germline V gives CDR1 KGHSH, CDR2 LQKENI. V gave up 3 bases and J gave up 7 bases; unmatched junction bases: 5. The CDR3 DNA is TGTGCCAGCTCACCTGGGACAGACGGTGGCTACACCTTC. It encodes CASSPGTDGGYTF.

This chain joins TRBV14 and TRBJ2-1; maybe TRBD2 (6 bases). The V gene's germline CDR1 is SGHDN and CDR2 FVKESK. V was clipped by 1 base and J by 7 bases, with 14 bases between them. The CDR3 is 15 amino acids. The CDR3 DNA follows: TGTGCCAGCAGCCAAGGGAGGGCCGTATGGAATGAGCAGTTCTTC. Amino acid sequence: CASSQGRAVWNEQFF.

The rearrangement joins TRBV27 to TRBJ2-7, with D maybe TRBD2 (6 bases). V was pared by 6 bases and J by 8 bases, with 26 bases between. CDR3 size: 16 residues. Germline V CDR1 and CDR2: MNHEY, SMNVEV (reference sequence). As DNA, the CDR3 is TGTGCCAGCAGGGGCCCCGGTAGCGGATCCCCAGCGAAGCAGTACTTC. It yields the protein CASRGPGSGSPAKQYF.

A few counts support this clone. The V call is TRBV5-1, the J call TRBJ1-1; 9 positions agree with TRBD1. In germline, CDR1 is SGHRS, CDR2 YFSETQ. J lost 4 bases, V lost 3 bases, and 7 bases had no gene match. The CDR3 is 15 residues long. The CDR3 is CASSWGDRVGTEAFF. The DNA of the CDR3 is TGCGCCAGCAGCTGGGGGGACAGGGTAGGCACTGAAGCTTTCTTT. Drawing the rest from reference TRBV5-1 and TRBJ1-1, the complete variable domain is KAGVTQTPRYLIKTRGQQVTLSCSPISGHRSVSWYQQTPGQGLQFLFEYFSETQRNKGNFPGRFSGRQFSNSRSEMNVSTLELGDSALYLCASSWGDRVGTEAFFGQGTRLTVV.

This sequence joins TRBV6-1 and TRBJ2-3; 7 bases line up with TRBD1. Germline trimming cut 4 bases from V and 5 bases from J; bases unmatched to any gene: 9. Germline assignment: CDR1 MNHNS and CDR2 SASEGT. CDR3 length equals 15 residues. CDR3: CASSARTGSVDTQYF. CDR3 coding DNA: TGTGCCAGCAGTGCCCGGACAGGTTCGGTAGATACGCAGTATTTT.

This clone is a singleton in its sample. CDR3 region: CASSLGGQPQETQYF. CDR3 in DNA: TGTGCCAGCAGCTTAGGGGGCCAACCGCAAGAGACCCAGTACTTC. This chain joins TRBV7-2 and TRBJ2-5; D is possibly TRBD1 (5 bases). Trimming pared 1 base from V and 2 bases from J, leaving 11 bases between. Germline CDR1 reads SGHTA; CDR2 reads FQGNSA. There are 15 residues in the CDR3.

This chain uses TRBV19 with TRBJ2-7, with 7 bases that match TRBD2. This CDR3 is 15 amino acids long. Germline V gene lookup returns CDR1 LNHDA and CDR2 SQIVND (reference sequence). J lost 0 bases, V lost 3 bases, and 5 bases had no gene match. The CDR3 DNA follows: TGTGCCAGTAGTATCGCGGGGGTTGACTCCTACGAGCAGTACTTC. Translating gives CASSIAGVDSYEQYF.

The V call is TRBV18, the J call TRBJ2-4; the D gene is possibly TRBD2 (6 bases). Trimming took off 3 bases at V and 3 bases at J, with 12 bases between the two ends. The length of the CDR3 is 15 residues. Germline V CDR1 and CDR2: KGHSH, LQKENI. The CDR3 nucleotides are TGTGCCAGCTCACCCCTCGGGGAGGTCAAAAACATTCAGTACTTC. The encoded protein is CASSPLGEVKNIQYF.

As regards this clone: The sample contains more than one DNA sequence encoding this CDR3. The chain recombines TRBV29-1 with TRBJ1-1, with TRBD1 matching over 8 bases. After removal of 6 bases from V and 1 base from J, the junction contained 7 bases not matched to a gene. The CDR3 has 14 residues. Germline V gives CDR1 SQVTM, CDR2 ANQGSEA. CDR3 protein: CSVASGTGNTEAFF. The CDR3 DNA reads TGCAGCGTCGCCTCCGGGACAGGGAACACTGAAGCTTTCTTT.

The rearrangement links TRBV27 to TRBJ2-2; 8 bases line up with TRBD1. With 7 bases clipped from V and 3 bases from J, the junction kept 7 bases outside the gene matches. This CDR3 region has 15 residues. Per the germline V gene, CDR1 is MNHEY and CDR2 is SMNVEV (reference sequence). CDR3 nucleotides: TGTGCCAGCACTCAGGGGGCGACGGACACCGGGGAGCTGTTTTTT. Amino acid sequence: CASTQGATDTGELFF.

V gene TRBV7-2 combines with J gene TRBJ2-5, with D unresolved. Germline CDR1 reads SGHTA; CDR2 reads FQGNSA. The CDR3 loop spans 14 amino acids. V lost 5 bases, J lost 1 base, and 11 bases lay in between. The chain's CDR3 is CASSVSRGQETQYF. The CDR3 bases are TGTGCCAGCAGCGTCAGTCGTGGCCAAGAGACCCAGTACTTC.

The chain recombines TRBV30 with TRBJ1-2; D ambiguous. CDR3 length: 14 amino acids. Trimming left V 1 base short and J 4 bases short, with 13 bases between. CDR1 is GTSNPN, CDR2 SVGIG, per germline (reference sequence). Here the CDR3 reads CAWSGRVQAYGYTF. In nucleotides, the CDR3 is TGTGCCTGGAGTGGCAGAGTCCAGGCCTATGGCTACACCTTC.

The chain has TRBV29-1 and TRBJ1-1; 8 bases are shared with TRBD1. The germline V gene has CDR1 SQVTM and CDR2 ANQGSEA. This CDR3 region has 13 residues. The V and J ends lost 6 bases and 5 bases, in that order; junction bases with no gene match: 8. In DNA form, the CDR3 reads TGCAGCGTCTGGACAGGGAAGGGGACTGAAGCTTTCTTT. It codes for CSVWTGKGTEAFF. Full variable domain (outside the CDR3, taken from reference TRBV29-1 and TRBJ1-1): SAVISQKPSRDICQRGTSLTIQCQVDSQVTMMFWYRQQPGQSLTLIATANQGSEATYESGFVIDKFPISRPNLTFSTLTVSNMSPEDSSIYLCSVWTGKGTEAFFGQGTRLTVV.

The chain carries TRBV19 and TRBJ2-2; 10 bases fit TRBD1. V lost 6 bases to trimming and J lost 5 bases; unmatched junction nucleotides: 6. CDR1 is LNHDA and CDR2 is SQIVND in the germline V gene (reference sequence). The CDR3 spans 15 residues. The CDR3 coding sequence is TGTGCCAGTAGCATCGACAGGGGGCTAACCGGGGAGCTGTTTTTT. Encoded protein: CASSIDRGLTGELFF. The full variable domain, with the rest looked up from reference TRBV19 and TRBJ2-2, is DGGITQSPKYLFRKEGQNVTLSCEQNLNHDAMYWYRQDPGQGLRLIYYSQIVNDFQKGDIAEGYSVSREKKESFPLTVTSAQKNPTAFYLCASSIDRGLTGELFFGEGSRLTVL.

This clone was seen more than once but under ten times. The rearrangement uses TRBV5-1 and TRBJ1-3; 8 nucleotides match TRBD1. Losses at the gene ends were 6 bases for V and 1 base for J; bases not matched to a gene: 12. CDR1 SGHRS and CDR2 YFSETQ come from the germline V gene. This CDR3 is built from 17 residues. The CDR3 DNA is TGCGCCAGCACCGACGACCGGGACAGGAGTTCTGGAAACACCATATATTTT. Translated: CASTDDRDRSSGNTIYF.

The rearrangement links TRBV10-3 to TRBJ2-5; D is uncertain. CDR1 is ENHRY and CDR2 is SYGVKD in the germline V gene. The CDR3 sequence is 15 residues long. The V end lost 0 bases, the J end lost 1 base, and 9 bases lay between the germline ends. The CDR3 is CAISESGTAQETQYF. The CDR3 DNA is TGTGCCATCAGTGAGTCGGGCACAGCCCAAGAGACCCAGTACTTC.

This clone was seen a handful of times. The chain has TRBV4-3 and TRBJ2-7; 8 bases are shared with TRBD2. Per the germline V gene, CDR1 is LGHNA and CDR2 is YSLEER. V lost 1 base to trimming and J lost 6 bases; unmatched junction nucleotides: 8. This CDR3 is built from 15 residues. DNA for the CDR3: TGCGCCAGCAGCCAAGGCCCGGGACTAGTTGGCGAGCAGTACTTC. Translating gives CASSQGPGLVGEQYF.